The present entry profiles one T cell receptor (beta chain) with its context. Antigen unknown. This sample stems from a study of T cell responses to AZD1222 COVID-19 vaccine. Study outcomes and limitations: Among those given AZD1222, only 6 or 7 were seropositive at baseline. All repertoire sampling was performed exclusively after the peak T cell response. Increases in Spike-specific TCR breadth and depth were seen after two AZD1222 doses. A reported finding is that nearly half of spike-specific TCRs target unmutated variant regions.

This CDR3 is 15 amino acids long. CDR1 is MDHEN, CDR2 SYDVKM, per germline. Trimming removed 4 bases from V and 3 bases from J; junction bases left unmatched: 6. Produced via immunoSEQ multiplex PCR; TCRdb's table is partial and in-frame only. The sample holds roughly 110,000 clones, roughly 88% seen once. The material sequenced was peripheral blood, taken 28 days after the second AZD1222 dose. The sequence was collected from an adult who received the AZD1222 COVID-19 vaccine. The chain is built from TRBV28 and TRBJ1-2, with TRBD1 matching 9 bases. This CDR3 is CASSSSGTGHYGYTF. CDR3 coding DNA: TGTGCCAGCAGTTCTTCCGGGACAGGGCACTATGGCTACACCTTC.